A selection of T cell receptor beta chains follows, all from one sample in a study of human thymus T cells. Produced via immunoSEQ multiplex PCR; TCRdb's table is partial and in-frame only. The sample lists roughly 120,000 clones, about 95% occurring once. Specimen: thymus tissue. These receptors originate from a boy in the first two years of life with a congenital heart defect but otherwise immunologically healthy. Each CDR3 is given with its conserved first and last residue. D genes are given only for firm matches. Size is stated for part of the rows, as once, few or many counts, or as a class when the clone is expanded.

J: TRBJ2-3; D: -; size: -; V: TRBV6-4; CDR3: CASSLTGSSTDTQYF; DNA: TGTGCCAGCAGTCTGACGGGCTCTAGCACAGATACGCAGTATTTT
J: TRBJ2-4; D: -; size: -; V: TRBV7-2; CDR3: CASSLQGHIAKNIQYF; DNA: TGTGCCAGCAGCTTACAGGGCCATATAGCCAAAAACATTCAGTACTTC
J: TRBJ2-6; D: -; size: -; V: TRBV15; CDR3: CATSRDWDRGANVLTF; DNA: TGTGCCACCAGCAGAGATTGGGATAGGGGGGCCAACGTCCTGACTTTC
J: TRBJ2-1; D: TRBD1; size: once; V: TRBV11-3; CDR3: CASSPPDREHNEQFF; DNA: TGTGCCAGCAGCCCGCCAGACAGGGAGCACAATGAGCAGTTCTTC
J: TRBJ2-6; D: -; size: -; V: TRBV19; CDR3: CASSTPAGTGRLSNVLTF; DNA: TGTGCCAGTAGTACTCCCGCCGGGACGGGAAGGCTATCCAACGTCCTGACTTTC
J: TRBJ1-2; D: TRBD1; size: few; V: TRBV2; CDR3: CASRDGTGYGYTF; DNA: TGTGCCAGCAGGGATGGGACAGGATATGGCTACACCTTC
J: TRBJ1-2; D: -; size: -; V: TRBV27; CDR3: CASSAQTGYGYTF; DNA: TGTGCCAGCAGTGCCCAGACAGGCTATGGCTACACCTTC
J: TRBJ2-7; D: TRBD2; size: -; V: TRBV5-1; CDR3: CASSAGLAGGLSYEQYF; DNA: TGCGCCAGCAGCGCCGGACTAGCGGGGGGCCTTTCCTACGAGCAGTACTTC
J: TRBJ2-1; D: -; size: -; V: TRBV30; CDR3: CAWSVYRLGGQACEQFF; DNA: TGTGCCTGGAGTGTGTATAGGTTGGGGGGGCAGGCTTGTGAGCAGTTCTTC
J: TRBJ1-5; D: -; size: -; V: TRBV10-2; CDR3: CASSGSGLANQPQHF; DNA: TGCGCCAGCAGTGGTTCCGGATTAGCAAATCAGCCCCAGCATTTT
J: TRBJ1-6; D: TRBD1; size: -; V: TRBV5-1; CDR3: CASSLDPGQHNSPLHF; DNA: TGCGCCAGCAGCTTAGATCCGGGACAGCATAATTCACCCCTCCACTTT
J: TRBJ2-5; D: -; size: -; V: TRBV12-5; CDR3: CASGLWGAGETQYF; DNA: TGTGCTAGTGGTTTGTGGGGGGCCGGAGAGACCCAGTACTTC
J: TRBJ2-3; D: TRBD1; size: -; V: TRBV19; CDR3: CASSSPGTGETDTQYF; DNA: TGTGCCAGTAGTTCCCCCGGGACAGGGGAAACAGATACGCAGTATTTT
J: TRBJ2-5; D: -; size: -; V: TRBV9; CDR3: CASSVEEGNGETQYF; DNA: TGTGCCAGCAGCGTAGAAGAGGGGAACGGCGAGACCCAGTACTTC
J: TRBJ2-1; D: -; size: -; V: TRBV13; CDR3: CASSSRRSRDGGTYNEQFF; DNA: TGTGCCAGCAGCTCGCGAAGGTCTCGGGACGGGGGTACCTACAATGAGCAGTTCTTC
J: TRBJ1-2; D: TRBD1; size: -; V: TRBV29-1; CDR3: CSVESRDRGSYGYTF; DNA: TGCAGCGTTGAGAGCCGGGACAGGGGTAGCTATGGCTACACCTTC
J: TRBJ1-3; D: -; size: -; V: TRBV23-1; CDR3: CASSQSLPTARLYGNTIYF; DNA: TGCGCCAGCAGTCAATCTCTCCCGACCGCAAGGCTTTACGGAAACACCATATATTTT
J: TRBJ1-2; D: TRBD1; size: -; V: TRBV7-8; CDR3: CASSQMREDREPFGYTF; DNA: TGTGCCAGCAGCCAAATGAGGGAGGACAGGGAGCCGTTTGGCTACACCTTC
J: TRBJ1-6; D: TRBD1; size: -; V: TRBV19; CDR3: CASSRTGSRNSPLHF; DNA: TGTGCCAGTAGTAGGACAGGGAGTAGGAATTCACCCCTCCACTTT